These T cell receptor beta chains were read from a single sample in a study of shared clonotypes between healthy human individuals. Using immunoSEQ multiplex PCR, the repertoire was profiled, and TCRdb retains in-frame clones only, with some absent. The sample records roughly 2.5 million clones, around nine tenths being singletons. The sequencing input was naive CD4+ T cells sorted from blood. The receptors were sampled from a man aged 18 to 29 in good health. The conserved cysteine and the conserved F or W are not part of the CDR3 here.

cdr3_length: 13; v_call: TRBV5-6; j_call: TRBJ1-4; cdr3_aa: ASSGGPATNEKLF
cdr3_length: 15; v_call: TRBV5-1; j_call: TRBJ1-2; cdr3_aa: ASSLAAAPIPSGGYT
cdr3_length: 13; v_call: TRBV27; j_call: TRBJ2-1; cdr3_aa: ASRNDRLTYNEQF
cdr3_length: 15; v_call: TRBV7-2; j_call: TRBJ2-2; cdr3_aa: ASSLAGTSRGTGELF
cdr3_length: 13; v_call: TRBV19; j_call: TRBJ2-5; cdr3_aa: ASSSAGLAGETQY
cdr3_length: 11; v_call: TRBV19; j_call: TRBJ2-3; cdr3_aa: ASSIEREDTQY
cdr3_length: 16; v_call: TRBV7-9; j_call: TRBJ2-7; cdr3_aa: ASVYRDRGPGKADEQY
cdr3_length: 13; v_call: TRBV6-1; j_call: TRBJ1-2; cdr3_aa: ASSAPDRADYGYT
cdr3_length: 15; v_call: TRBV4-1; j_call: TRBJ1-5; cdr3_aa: ASSQGGGQMGNQPQH
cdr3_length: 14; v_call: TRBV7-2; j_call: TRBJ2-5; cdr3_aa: ASSRGLAGSKETQY
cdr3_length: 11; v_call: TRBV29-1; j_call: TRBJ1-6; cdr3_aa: SVEVSQNSPLH
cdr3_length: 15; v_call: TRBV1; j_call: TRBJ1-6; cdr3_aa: TSSQDNTPKGHSPLH
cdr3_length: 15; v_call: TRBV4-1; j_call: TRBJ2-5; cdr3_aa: ASSQASTSGSRETQY
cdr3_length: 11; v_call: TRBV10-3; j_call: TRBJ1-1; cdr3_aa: AISDGLNTEAF